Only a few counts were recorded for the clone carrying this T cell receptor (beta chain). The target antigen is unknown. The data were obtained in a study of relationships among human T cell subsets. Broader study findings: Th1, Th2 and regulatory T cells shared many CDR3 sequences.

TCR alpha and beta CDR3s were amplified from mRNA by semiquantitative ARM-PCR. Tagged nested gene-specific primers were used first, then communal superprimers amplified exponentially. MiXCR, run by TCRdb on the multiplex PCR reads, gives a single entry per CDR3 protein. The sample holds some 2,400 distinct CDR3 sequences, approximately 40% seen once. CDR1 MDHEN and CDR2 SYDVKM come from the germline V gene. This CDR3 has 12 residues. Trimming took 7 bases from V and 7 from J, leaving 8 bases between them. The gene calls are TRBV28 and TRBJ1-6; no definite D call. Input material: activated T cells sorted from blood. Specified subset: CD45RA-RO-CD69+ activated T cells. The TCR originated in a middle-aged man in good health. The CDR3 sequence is CASTTSNSPLHF. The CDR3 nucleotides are TGTGCCAGCACTACGAGCAATTCACCCCTCCACTTT.